The T cell receptor beta chain under discussion was sequenced for a study of tumor-infiltrating lymphocytes in primary liver carcinoma. Study overall: These were node-negative, non-metastatic T1-T3 tumors of roughly 4 to 11 cm. Roughly 3.5 to 7.13 million productive TCRbeta reads came from each sample, comparable across tissue types.

There are many counts of this clonotype. Its target is not known. Production of TCR beta cDNA used approximately 0.55 ug total RNA together with a constant-region primer. Amplification in three nested multiplex PCR rounds with slightly modified ARM-PCR gave rise to TCR beta libraries. TRBV1-TRBV30 forward primers paired with a C-beta reverse primer drove the first two PCR rounds, roughly 10 cycles each. One entry per CDR3 protein results from TCRdb running MiXCR on the multiplex PCR reads. This repertoire shows more than 45,000 distinct CDR3 sequences, 60% to 80% found once; its top ten account for roughly 25%. The length of the CDR3 is 12 residues. Germline-derived CDR1 and CDR2 are SGHRS and YFSETQ. V lost 2 bases and J lost 3, with 5 bases in between. General study findings and limits: Between tumor regions, pairs overlapped more than tumor-adjacent and tumor-blood pairs did. Blood had a significantly lower top-250-clone fraction than tumors did (p = 0.039).

Unsorted bulk tissue of roughly 20-31 mg yielded co-extracted RNA and DNA. The chain employs TRBV5-1 and TRBJ2-5, with D uncertain. Sample: liver tumor tissue from sampling region 5. Subset in this sample: tumor region T5, tumor centre. The clonotype comes from a man aged 35 to 55 with primary liver carcinoma and hepatitis B virus infection. The DNA of the CDR3 is TGCGCCAGCAGCTTAGAGGAAGAGACCCAGTACTTC. Protein: CASSLEEETQYF.